The rows below give T cell receptor beta chains drawn from one sample of a study of immune heterogeneity within non-small cell lung tumors. MiXCR was run by TCRdb on the multiplex PCR reads, yielding one entry per CDR3 protein. The repertoire includes around 4,600 distinct CDR3 sequences, less than 40% of them detected once, and 25% to 35% sits in the top ten. The sequencing input was lung tumor tissue. The receptors shown here come from a woman in her forties or fifties with non-small cell lung cancer. CDR3s include the opening cysteine and the closing phenylalanine or tryptophan. A D gene is named only where the DNA matches it firmly. The size field is filled for only some rows; it gives once, few, many or a size class.

d_call: TRBD1
clone_size: medium-sized
j_call: TRBJ1-1
v_call: TRBV5-1
cdr3_nt: TGCGCCAGCAGCCGACAGGGGGCCCGAGAAAACACTGAAGCTTTCTTT
cdr3_aa: CASSRQGARENTEAFF

d_call: TRBD1
clone_size: medium-sized
j_call: TRBJ1-2
v_call: TRBV19
cdr3_nt: TGTGCCAGTAGTATGCGGGGACAGCTCAACTATGGCTACACCTTC
cdr3_aa: CASSMRGQLNYGYTF

d_call: TRBD2
clone_size: NA
j_call: TRBJ2-1
v_call: TRBV27
cdr3_nt: TGTGCCAGCAGTTCCGGTCGACTAGCGGGGTACAATGAGCAGTTCTTC
cdr3_aa: CASSSGRLAGYNEQFF

d_call: TRBD1
clone_size: medium-sized
j_call: TRBJ1-6
v_call: TRBV12-3/TRBV12-4
cdr3_nt: TGTGCCAGCAGTTCAACAGGGGTAAGAGGTTCACCCCTCCACTTT
cdr3_aa: CASSSTGVRGSPLHF

d_call: TRBD1
clone_size: medium-sized
j_call: TRBJ1-2
v_call: TRBV2
cdr3_nt: TGTGCCAGCAGGCAGGGGGTGGGCTACACCTTC
cdr3_aa: CASRQGVGYTF

d_call: TRBD1
clone_size: NA
j_call: TRBJ2-6
v_call: TRBV19
cdr3_nt: TGTGCCAGTAGTCCTGGACAGGGGAACGGGGCCAACGTCCTGACTTTC
cdr3_aa: CASSPGQGNGANVLTF

d_call: NA
clone_size: NA
j_call: TRBJ2-4
v_call: TRBV27
cdr3_nt: TGTGCCAGCAGTTCGTCAGGGCTTGGCAAAAACATTCAGTACTTC
cdr3_aa: CASSSSGLGKNIQYF

d_call: TRBD1
clone_size: medium-sized
j_call: TRBJ1-2
v_call: TRBV28
cdr3_nt: TGTGCCAGCAGTTTAGAACAGGGGATCAGTGGCTACACCTTC
cdr3_aa: CASSLEQGISGYTF

d_call: TRBD1
clone_size: once
j_call: TRBJ1-5
v_call: TRBV15
cdr3_nt: TGTGCCACCAGCGATGGACAGGGCGGGATACAGCCCCAGCATTTT
cdr3_aa: CATSDGQGGIQPQHF

d_call: NA
clone_size: medium-sized
j_call: TRBJ2-1
v_call: TRBV30
cdr3_nt: TGTGCCTGGAGTGTGGACACCTACAATGAGCAGTTCTTC
cdr3_aa: CAWSVDTYNEQFF

d_call: TRBD1
clone_size: medium-sized
j_call: TRBJ2-7
v_call: TRBV10-1
cdr3_nt: TGCGCCAGCAGTGATCCCGGGACAGGGGCTTACGAGCAGTACTTC
cdr3_aa: CASSDPGTGAYEQYF

d_call: TRBD1
clone_size: NA
j_call: TRBJ2-2
v_call: TRBV12-3/TRBV12-4
cdr3_nt: TGTGCCAGCAGTTTACAGGGGGCGCTTACGAACGGGGAGCTGTTTTTT
cdr3_aa: CASSLQGALTNGELFF

d_call: NA
clone_size: NA
j_call: TRBJ2-7
v_call: TRBV29-1
cdr3_nt: TGCAGCGTTGAAGATCAACAGGGCGGGCAGTACTTC
cdr3_aa: CSVEDQQGGQYF

d_call: TRBD2
clone_size: NA
j_call: TRBJ2-7
v_call: TRBV20-1
cdr3_nt: TGCAGTGCGGAGGGAGCGACTAGCGTCTCCTACGAGCAGTACTTC
cdr3_aa: CSAEGATSVSYEQYF

d_call: NA
clone_size: medium-sized
j_call: TRBJ1-3
v_call: TRBV18
cdr3_nt: TGTGCCAGCTCACTAGCGGCTAGCTCTGGAAACACCATATATTTT
cdr3_aa: CASSLAASSGNTIYF

d_call: TRBD1
clone_size: medium-sized
j_call: TRBJ1-2
v_call: TRBV6-1
cdr3_nt: TGTGCCAGCAGTGAAGCGCTTCAGGGACAGGGATATGGCTACACCTTC
cdr3_aa: CASSEALQGQGYGYTF

d_call: TRBD1
clone_size: medium-sized
j_call: TRBJ1-5
v_call: TRBV9
cdr3_nt: TGTGCCAGCAGCGCTCCCCTTGACAGGGAGGACCAGCCCCAGCATTTT
cdr3_aa: CASSAPLDREDQPQHF

d_call: NA
clone_size: many
j_call: TRBJ1-2
v_call: TRBV25-1
cdr3_nt: TGTGCCAGCAGTGACGTCAGAGGGGCGGGAGGCTACACCTTC
cdr3_aa: CASSDVRGAGGYTF

d_call: NA
clone_size: NA
j_call: TRBJ2-3
v_call: TRBV6-1
cdr3_nt: TGTGCCAGCATCTACACACCAAACACAGATACGCAGTATTTT
cdr3_aa: CASIYTPNTDTQYF

d_call: NA
clone_size: NA
j_call: TRBJ1-5
v_call: TRBV5-1
cdr3_nt: TGCGCCAGCAGCTTCCGCAACACCGGGGACGTTAGCAATCAGCCCCAGCATTTT
cdr3_aa: CASSFRNTGDVSNQPQHF

d_call: NA
clone_size: medium-sized
j_call: TRBJ1-4
v_call: TRBV18
cdr3_nt: TGTGCCAGCTCAAACAGGGATTACGGTAATGAAAAACTGTTTTTT
cdr3_aa: CASSNRDYGNEKLFF

d_call: NA
clone_size: NA
j_call: TRBJ1-5
v_call: TRBV4-1
cdr3_nt: TGCGCCAGCAGCCAAGACCCGTCGGGCAATCAGCCCCAGCATTTT
cdr3_aa: CASSQDPSGNQPQHF